This TCR beta chain was identified during a study of response to subunit inactivated influenza vaccine. This CDR3 contains 14 residues. V was cut by 4 bases and J by 7 bases, with 14 bases left in between. Germline CDR1 is MGHRA and CDR2 is YSYEKL. A single record per CDR3 protein comes from TCRdb applying MiXCR to the RT-PCR reads. The sample carries hundreds of thousands of distinct CDR3 sequences, 7.6% recorded once. This clonotype was observed a few times. The chain carries TRBV4-1 and TRBJ2-1; tentative D call: TRBD1 (5 bases). The material was PBMCs from blood, obtained roughly 24 months after vaccination. This TCR derives from a man between 50 and 75 years old who received an inactivated influenza vaccine. The CDR3 bases are TGCGCCAGCAGCCCAGGGTTAGATCGAAATGAGCAGTTCTTC. Its protein is CASSPGLDRNEQFF.